This entry lists 19 T cell receptor beta chains sequenced from one sample in a study of blood T cell repertoires in COVID-19. Sequencing used immunoSEQ multiplex PCR; TCRdb keeps in-frame clones, though not all of them. The sample carries more than 250,000 clones, around nine tenths recorded once. The sample was PBMCs or T cells enriched from blood (not recorded which). Receptors were obtained from a woman in her thirties who had recovered from COVID-19.

This clone was seen a handful of times. The chain uses TRBV3-1 (or the pseudogene TRBV3-2) and TRBJ1-1; unclear D gene. V lost 0 bases and J 3 bases, leaving 8 bases between the germline ends. The CDR3 has 14 residues. Germline CDR1 reads LGHDT; CDR2 reads YNNKEL (reference sequence). The CDR3 loop is CASSQDRAHTEAFF. CDR3 coding DNA: TGTGCCAGCAGCCAAGATCGAGCACACACTGAAGCTTTCTTT.

The V and J genes are TRBV27 and TRBJ1-1, with 9 bases matching TRBD1. This CDR3 has 14 residues. The V and J ends lost 4 bases and 7 bases, in that order; junction bases with no gene match: 7. The germline gives CDR1 MNHEY, CDR2 SMNVEV (reference sequence). This chain's CDR3 is CASSSTGGANEAFF. In DNA form, the CDR3 reads TGTGCCAGCAGTTCCACAGGGGGCGCGAATGAAGCTTTCTTT.

The V call is TRBV18, the J call TRBJ1-6, with D hard to call. Trimming removed 0 bases from V and 11 bases from J, with 5 bases in between. From germline, CDR1 is KGHSH and CDR2 LQKENI. The CDR3 runs 12 residues. CDR3 DNA sequence: TGTGCCAGCTCACCACCCCGGGCACCCCTCCACTTT. It specifies CASSPPRAPLHF. Complete variable domain (other parts from reference TRBV18 and TRBJ1-6): NAGVMQNPRHLVRRRGQEARLRCSPMKGHSHVYWYRQLPEEGLKFMVYLQKENIIDESGMPKERFSAEFPKEGPSILRIQQVVRGDSAAYFCASSPPRAPLHFGNGTRLTVT.

This chain joins TRBV9 and TRBJ2-2; tentatively, D is TRBD1 (5 bases). V lost 1 base to trimming and J lost 0 bases, with 10 bases between them. Germline values: CDR1 SGDLS, CDR2 YYNGEE. The CDR3 spans 16 residues. CDR3 DNA sequence: TGTGCCAGCAGCGTACGGCAGGGAACGAACACCGGGGAGCTGTTTTTT. It yields the protein CASSVRQGTNTGELFF.

The gene calls are TRBV7-8 and TRBJ1-5; 9 bases are a match to TRBD1. The CDR3 is 17 amino acids. Germline values: CDR1 SGHVS, CDR2 FQNEAQ. The V and J ends lost 0 bases and 5 bases, in that order; junction bases with no gene match: 8. CDR3 bases: TGTGCCAGCAGCTTAGCTTGGGTTCGGGACAGGGATCAGCCCCAGCATTTT. Its translation: CASSLAWVRDRDQPQHF.

In DNA form, the CDR3 reads TGTGCCAGCAGTTTACAGGTTGGACAGCCCCAGCATTTT. Translated: CASSLQVGQPQHF. V and J are TRBV12-3 or TRBV12-4 and TRBJ1-5, with D unclear. Trimming shortened V by 2 bases and J by 7 bases, and 9 bases separated the two germline ends. The CDR3 has 13 residues.

The chain carries TRBV5-8 and TRBJ1-5; TRBD1 matches 12 bases. Germline V gene data show CDR1 as SGHTS and CDR2 as YDEGEE. The CDR3 sequence is 17 residues long. V lost 6 bases and J lost 6; bases outside the gene matches: 13. The CDR3 DNA reads as TGTGCCAGCAACCCGGGACAGGGGGCGCCGAGGGGTCAGCCCCAGCATTTT. This codes for CASNPGQGAPRGQPQHF.

This clone was counted only a few times. This sequence joins TRBV7-8 and TRBJ1-1; D remains ambiguous. CDR1 is SGHVS and CDR2 is FQNEAQ in the germline V gene. V lost 6 bases and J lost 4, with 9 bases in between. The CDR3 is made up of 12 amino acids. CDR3 in DNA: TGTGCCAGCAGTAACCGGGGCACTGAAGCTTTCTTT. This sequence encodes CASSNRGTEAFF.

This chain links TRBV12-3 or TRBV12-4 with TRBJ2-1; no firm D call. This CDR3 has 12 residues. V was shortened by 7 bases and J by 5 bases, with 9 bases between the two germline ends. DNA of the CDR3: TGTGCCAGCACGCCTGGCCACAATGAGCAGTTCTTC. It specifies CASTPGHNEQFF.

V gene TRBV9 combines with J gene TRBJ1-1; possibly TRBD1 for D (5 bases). From germline, CDR1 is SGDLS and CDR2 YYNGEE. There are 14 residues in the CDR3. The V end was cut by 2 bases, the J end by 1 base, with 9 bases between. The CDR3 coding sequence is TGTGCCAGCAGCGTCCACGGACAGAACACTGAAGCTTTCTTT. It codes for CASSVHGQNTEAFF.

This sequence joins TRBV6-5 and TRBJ1-2, with 8 bases aligning to TRBD1. With 4 bases clipped from V and 4 bases from J, the junction kept 5 bases outside the gene matches. Germline V gene data show CDR1 as MNHEY and CDR2 as SVGAGI. The CDR3 totals 14 residues. CDR3: CASSFTGTGYGYTF. The DNA of the CDR3 is TGTGCCAGCAGTTTCACCGGGACAGGCTATGGCTACACCTTC.

The rearrangement links TRBV4-3 to TRBJ2-4; 9 bases fit TRBD2. Looked up from germline, CDR1 is LGHNA and CDR2 is YSLEER. The CDR3 runs to 15 residues. V dropped 4 bases and J dropped 7; count of bases not matched to a gene: 8. In DNA, the CDR3 is TGCGCCAGCAGCCGCCGGACTAGCGATTGGAACATTCAGTACTTC. It yields the protein CASSRRTSDWNIQYF.

CDR3 sequence: CASSLGWQLEQYF. Here the CDR3 DNA reads TGCGCCAGCAGCTTGGGTTGGCAATTGGAGCAGTACTTC. This chain joins TRBV5-1 and TRBJ2-7; no clear D. The CDR3 consists of 13 residues. V was trimmed by 0 bases and J by 7 bases, leaving 11 bases between them. CDR1 SGHRS and CDR2 YFSETQ come from the germline V gene.

V gene TRBV3-1 (or the pseudogene TRBV3-2) combines with J gene TRBJ1-1; 8 positions agree with TRBD1. Per germline, CDR1 LGHDT and CDR2 YNNKEL (reference sequence). J gave up 7 bases and V 4 bases, and 14 bases lay outside the gene matches. The CDR3 covers 16 residues. CDR3 loop: CASSRKSGAGGSEAFF. CDR3 sequence (DNA): TGTGCCAGCAGCCGGAAATCGGGGGCAGGGGGCAGTGAAGCTTTCTTT.

The rearrangement links TRBV7-9 to TRBJ1-2, with 8 bases lining up with TRBD1. V dropped 5 bases and J dropped 7; count of bases not matched to a gene: 9. The CDR3 has 14 residues. From germline, CDR1 is SEHNR and CDR2 FQNEAQ (reference sequence). The CDR3 region has the DNA TGTGCCAGCAGCCTCCCCACAGGGGGAGGTGGCTACACCTTC. It is translated as CASSLPTGGGGYTF.

CDR3 DNA sequence: TGTGCCAGCAGCCCAGGACTAGAAGTGTATTCAGATACGCAGTATTTT. This codes for CASSPGLEVYSDTQYF. The chain has TRBV5-4 and TRBJ2-3; 7 bases align to TRBD2. The germline CDR1 and CDR2 sequences are SGHNT and YYREEE (reference sequence). This CDR3 is built from 16 residues. The V gene end was trimmed by 4 bases and the J gene end by 4 bases; junction bases not matched to a gene: 12.

The chain employs TRBV6-2 or TRBV6-3 and TRBJ1-2; tentative D call: TRBD1 (5 bases). Germline CDR1 is MNHEY and CDR2 is SVGEGT. V shed 6 bases and J shed 5 bases, with 16 bases lying between them. This CDR3 has 14 amino acids. The CDR3 DNA reads TGTGCCAGCAGCTCCCGGTCACAGGATTATGGCTACACCTTC. This gives the protein CASSSRSQDYGYTF.

As DNA, the CDR3 is TGCGCCAGCAGCCAAGAGGTCAGGGTGGACACTGAAGCTTTCTTT. Encoded protein: CASSQEVRVDTEAFF. The chain has TRBV4-3 and TRBJ1-1; D is perhaps TRBD1 (5 bases). From germline, CDR1 is LGHNA and CDR2 YSLEER. V shed 0 bases and J shed 3 bases, with 11 bases lying between them. The CDR3 is made up of 15 amino acids.

The chain recombines TRBV7-2 with TRBJ2-3; 11 bases fit TRBD2. The CDR3 is 17 amino acids. Per germline, CDR1 SGHTA and CDR2 FQGNSA. The V and J ends lost 1 base and 10 bases, in that order; junction bases with no gene match: 13. Here the CDR3 DNA reads TGTGCCAGCAGCTTAGTATTTGGGTCTAGCGGGGGGCCGGCGCAGTATTTT. Protein: CASSLVFGSSGGPAQYF.